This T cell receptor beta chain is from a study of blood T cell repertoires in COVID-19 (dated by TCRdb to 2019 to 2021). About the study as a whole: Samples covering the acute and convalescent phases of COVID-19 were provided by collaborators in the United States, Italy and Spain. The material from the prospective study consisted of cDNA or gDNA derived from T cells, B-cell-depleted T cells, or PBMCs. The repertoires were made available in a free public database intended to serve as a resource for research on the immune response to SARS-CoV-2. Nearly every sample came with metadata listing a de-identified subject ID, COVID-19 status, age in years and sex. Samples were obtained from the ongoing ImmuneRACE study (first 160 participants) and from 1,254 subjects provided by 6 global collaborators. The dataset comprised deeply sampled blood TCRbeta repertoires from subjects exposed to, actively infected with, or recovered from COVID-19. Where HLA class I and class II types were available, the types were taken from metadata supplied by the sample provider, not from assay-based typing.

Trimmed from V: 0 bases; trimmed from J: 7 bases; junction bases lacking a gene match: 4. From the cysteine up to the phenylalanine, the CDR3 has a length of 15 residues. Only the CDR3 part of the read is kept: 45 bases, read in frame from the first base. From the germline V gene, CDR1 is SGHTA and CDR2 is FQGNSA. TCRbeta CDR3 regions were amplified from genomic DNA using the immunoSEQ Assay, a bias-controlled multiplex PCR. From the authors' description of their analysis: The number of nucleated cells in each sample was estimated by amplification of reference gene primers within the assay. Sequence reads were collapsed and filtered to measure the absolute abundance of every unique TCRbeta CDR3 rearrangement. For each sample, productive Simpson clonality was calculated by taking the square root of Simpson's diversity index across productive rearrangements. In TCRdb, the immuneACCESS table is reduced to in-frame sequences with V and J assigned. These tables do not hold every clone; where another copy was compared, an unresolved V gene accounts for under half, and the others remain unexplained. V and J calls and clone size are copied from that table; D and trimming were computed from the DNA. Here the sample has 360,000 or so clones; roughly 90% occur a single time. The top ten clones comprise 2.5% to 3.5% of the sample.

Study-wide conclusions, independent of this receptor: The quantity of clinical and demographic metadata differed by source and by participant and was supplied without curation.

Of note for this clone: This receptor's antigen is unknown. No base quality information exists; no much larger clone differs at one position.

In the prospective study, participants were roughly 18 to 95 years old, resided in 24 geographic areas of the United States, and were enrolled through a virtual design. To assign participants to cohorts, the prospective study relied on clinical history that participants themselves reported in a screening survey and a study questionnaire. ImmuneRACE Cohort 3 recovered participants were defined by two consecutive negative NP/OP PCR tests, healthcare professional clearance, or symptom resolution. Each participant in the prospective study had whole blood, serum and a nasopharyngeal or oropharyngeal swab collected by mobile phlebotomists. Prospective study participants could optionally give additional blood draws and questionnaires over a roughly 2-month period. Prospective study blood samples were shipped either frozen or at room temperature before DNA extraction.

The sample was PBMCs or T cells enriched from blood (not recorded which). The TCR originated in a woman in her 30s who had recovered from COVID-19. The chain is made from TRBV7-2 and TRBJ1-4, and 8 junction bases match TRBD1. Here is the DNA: TGTGCCAGCAGCTTAGCCGGACAGGGTTCTGAAAAACTGTTTTTT. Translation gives CASSLAGQGSEKLFF.